This T cell receptor (beta chain) was documented in a study of T cell repertoires in cytomegalovirus infection. Study background: Public TCR beta signatures indicated both CMV infection and matching HLA type.

Whole-study findings and limits: There were HLA-C-restricted CMV-specific TCR beta clonotypes dominating the ex vivo response. Summed frequency of shared TCR beta families picked out CMV carriers who also had the relevant HLA.

Concerning this clonotype itself: The antigen is not known.

MiXCR, applied by TCRdb to the reads, yields one record per CDR3 protein. Of around 300,000 distinct CDR3 sequences in the sample, under 30% are singletons; the top ten hold 14%. Trimming at V came to 5 bases and at J to 4 bases, leaving 10 bases not matched to a gene. Germline-derived CDR1 and CDR2 are SGHTA and FQGNSA. CDR3 length equals 17 residues. This clonotype was obtained from a human donor in good health (CMV status not recorded). Some clones in this sample may be carry-over from other donors' samples. The chain employs TRBV7-2 and TRBJ2-3; 12 nucleotides match TRBD2. Input material: PBMCs. Here the CDR3 DNA reads TGTGCCAGCAGCCGACCTAGCGGGAGGGCCGGTGCAGATACGCAGTATTTT. It is translated as CASSRPSGRAGADTQYF.